A single sample is the source of the 32 T cell receptor beta chains below, sequenced in a study of tumor-infiltrating lymphocytes in primary liver carcinoma. Unsorted bulk tissue (about 20-32 mg) underwent RNA and DNA co-extraction. With a constant-region primer, TCR beta cDNA was made from 450 to 650 ng of total RNA. TCR beta libraries came from three nested multiplex PCR rounds using slightly modified ARM-PCR. Researchers ran the first two PCR rounds for 9 to 10 cycles each with TRBV1-TRBV30 forward primers and a C-beta reverse primer. One entry per CDR3 protein results from TCRdb running MiXCR on the multiplex PCR reads. The table includes tens of thousands of distinct CDR3 sequences, over 65% detected once. The sample taken for sequencing was liver tumor tissue from sampling region 3. Subset of the sample: tumor region T3, left-lateral pole. The origin of the receptors is a man in his forties with primary liver carcinoma and hepatitis B virus infection.

The chain combines TRBV7-9 with TRBJ2-3; D uncertain. Trimming removed 4 bases at V and 5 bases at J, with 7 bases between. The germline V gene has CDR1 SEHNR and CDR2 FQNEAQ (reference sequence). This CDR3 contains 12 residues. In DNA, the CDR3 is TGTGCCAGCAGCTCGAGTAGAGATACGCAGTATTTT. It is translated as CASSSSRDTQYF.

In regard to this clonotype: Possible read error: a much larger clone is one base away. The chain employs TRBV6-1 and TRBJ2-6; 7 nucleotides match TRBD1. The CDR3 runs 17 residues. The V gene's germline CDR1 is MNHNS and CDR2 SASEGT. The CDR3 DNA is TGTGCCAGCAGGCGTAGACAGGGTTACTCTTGGGCCAACGTCCTGACTTTC. Translation gives CASRRRQGYSWANVLTF.

CDR3 sequence reads: CASSPDRVHWGSAGARADTQYF. CDR3 DNA sequence: TGTGCCAGCAGCCCGGACAGGGTCCATTGGGGTTCGGCGGGAGCCCGGGCAGATACGCAGTATTTT. The chain uses TRBV6-1 and TRBJ2-3, with a tentative D call TRBD1 (8 bases). The CDR3 is 22 amino acids. V dropped 6 bases and J dropped 4 bases, with 38 bases sitting between them. CDR1 and CDR2 from the germline V gene are MNHNS and SASEGT.

A word on this clonotype: A junction end diverges from the germline sequence, so it may reflect a read error. The chain combines TRBV4-2 with TRBJ2-7; 10 nucleotides line up with TRBD2. CDR1 is LGHNA, CDR2 YNFKEQ, per germline. This CDR3 has 15 residues. The CDR3 DNA reads TGTACCAGGAGCCAAACAGCGGGAGGGACCTACGAGCAGTACTTC. It codes for CTRSQTAGGTYEQYF.

As regards this clonotype: Relative to the germline gene, one junction end is altered; a read error may explain this. The chain links TRBV6-1 to TRBJ2-2; 7 positions agree with TRBD2. The V gene's germline CDR1 is MNHNS and CDR2 SASEGT. The CDR3 loop spans 18 amino acids. The CDR3 DNA is TGTACCAGCAGTGAACAAGAACTAGTGGGAGGGCAGAGCGGGGAGCTGTTTTTT. Protein sequence: CTSSEQELVGGQSGELFF.

Remarks on this clonotype: A junction boundary mismatches the germline segment, possibly from a read error. The chain carries TRBV5-4 and TRBJ1-2; D not resolved. In germline, CDR1 is SGHNT, CDR2 YYREEE (reference sequence). This CDR3 is 13 amino acids long. The CDR3 loop reads CSSSLADNYGYIF. For the CDR3, the DNA is TGTTCCAGCAGCTTGGCCGATAACTATGGCTACATCTTC.

This clonotype has a single count. Being one base from a much bigger clone, this may be a read error. Likely a read error: the CDR3 ends without its conserved phenylalanine or tryptophan. The chain uses TRBV5-1 and TRBJ2-7, with TRBD1 as a possible D gene (6 bases). V was trimmed by 5 bases and J by 2 bases, leaving 14 bases between them. The CDR3 length is 14 residues. Germline-derived CDR1 and CDR2 are SGHRS and YFSETQ. The CDR3 region is CASSPGPGAYEQYL. The CDR3 DNA is TGCGCCAGCAGTCCTGGGCCAGGGGCCTACGAGCAGTACTTA.

With regard to this clonotype: An end of the junction differs from the germline gene, which may be a read error. The chain carries TRBV5-1 and TRBJ1-1, with a tentative D call TRBD1 (5 bases). The CDR3 covers 12 residues. Germline V gene lookup returns CDR1 SGHRS and CDR2 YFSETQ. This CDR3 reads CASNLEGPEAFF. In nucleotides, the CDR3 is TGCGCCAGCAACTTGGAGGGGCCTGAAGCTTTCTTT.

As for this clonotype: One end of the junction varies from germline; a read error may be responsible. The rearrangement uses TRBV11-2 and TRBJ1-4; D is possibly TRBD1 (5 bases). Looked up from germline, CDR1 is SGHAT and CDR2 is FQNNGV. CDR3 length equals 14 residues. In nucleotides, the CDR3 is TGTGCCAGCAGCTTGGAGGTTGGGGACGAAAAACTGTCCTTT. Its translation is CASSLEVGDEKLSF.

Comments on this clonotype: Since no conserved phenylalanine or tryptophan closes the CDR3, a read error is the likely cause. The chain has TRBV12-3 or TRBV12-4 and TRBJ1-6, with 7 bases that match TRBD1. The CDR3 has 15 residues. The CDR3 here is CASRLDRAYNSPLHY. The CDR3 region has the DNA TGCGCCAGCAGACTCGACAGGGCCTATAATTCACCCCTCCACTAT.

V gene TRBV5-4 combines with J gene TRBJ2-1, with 11 bases identical to TRBD2. Germline assignment: CDR1 SGHNT and CDR2 YYREEE (reference sequence). The CDR3 totals 15 residues. The V and J ends lost 3 bases and 5 bases, in that order; junction bases with no gene match: 4. The CDR3 region has the DNA TGTGCCAGCAGCTATCGACTAGCGGGACACAATGAGCAGTTCTTC. Translating it yields CASSYRLAGHNEQFF.

A note on this clonotype: A read error may explain this, as a much larger clone is one base away. The rearrangement links TRBV30 to TRBJ1-5, with 9 positions matching TRBD1. The J segment lost 2 bases and the V segment lost 2 bases, leaving 4 bases of the junction unmatched. CDR3 length equals 15 residues. Germline lookup yields CDR1 GTSNPN and CDR2 SVGIG (reference sequence). CDR3 sequence reads: CAWSLDRGGNQPQHF. CDR3 in DNA: TGTGCCTGGAGTTTGGACAGGGGTGGCAATCAGCCCCAGCATTTT. Complete variable domain (other parts from reference TRBV30 and TRBJ1-5): SQTIHQWPATLVQPVGSPLSLECTVEGTSNPNLYWYRQAAGRGLQLLFYSVGIGQISSEVPQNLSASRPQDRQFILSSKKLLLSDSGFYLCAWSLDRGGNQPQHFGDGTRLSIL.

Note on this clonotype: The CDR3 does not close with the conserved phenylalanine or tryptophan, likely indicating a read error. Because the CDR3's place on the DNA is in doubt, the DNA is left out and the CDR3 is given as listed by TCRdb. CDR3 amino acids: CSVRPPSSSYNEQLL. J is TRBJ2-1 and V is TRBV29-1; the listed D gene, TRBD2, was not tested against the DNA. Looked up from germline, CDR1 is SQVTM and CDR2 is ANQGSEA. The CDR3 is 15 amino acids long, termini counted.

A remark on this clonotype: Possible read error: a much larger clone is one base away. The V call is TRBV28, the J call TRBJ2-1; tentatively, D is TRBD1 (6 bases). The V gene's germline CDR1 is MDHEN and CDR2 SYDVKM. This CDR3 spans 13 amino acids. V was shortened by 5 bases and J by 13 bases, with 18 bases between the two germline ends. CDR3 residues: CASSPSGAGDQFF. The CDR3 DNA follows: TGTGCCAGCAGTCCTTCAGGGGCCGGGGACCAGTTCTTC.

This clonotype was seen many times. CDR3 coding DNA: TGTGCCTGGAGTTCGGAGGCGGGAGGGCGGAATGAGCAGTTCTTC. As protein: CAWSSEAGGRNEQFF. The chain is built from TRBV30 and TRBJ2-1; TRBD2 matches 9 bases. With 2 bases clipped from V and 7 bases from J, the junction kept 9 bases outside the gene matches. Germline loops: CDR1 GTSNPN, CDR2 SVGIG (reference sequence). This CDR3 is built from 15 residues. The variable domain in full, with the rest retrieved from reference TRBV30 and TRBJ2-1, is SQTIHQWPATLVQPVGSPLSLECTVEGTSNPNLYWYRQAAGRGLQLLFYSVGIGQISSEVPQNLSASRPQDRQFILSSKKLLLSDSGFYLCAWSSEAGGRNEQFFGPGTRLTVL.

This clonotype was observed a single time. A read error may account for a junction end that differs from germline. V and J are TRBV6-5 and TRBJ1-6; D gene uncertain. CDR3 length: 15 amino acids. CDR1 and CDR2 from the germline V gene are MNHEY and SVGAGI. The CDR3 reads CVSSSRPGPNSPFHF. The CDR3 bases are TGTGTCAGCAGTTCCCGCCCCGGGCCCAATTCACCCTTCCACTTT.

CDR3: CNAGRRERGTDTQYF. DNA for the CDR3: TGCAATGCCGGGAGGCGGGAGAGGGGGACGGATACGCAGTATTTT. The chain carries TRBV20-1 and TRBJ2-3, with TRBD2 as a possible D gene (7 bases). The CDR3 is made up of 15 amino acids. Germline CDR1 DFQATT, CDR2 SNEGSKA (reference sequence).

Only a few counts were recorded for this clonotype. This chain joins TRBV11-2 and TRBJ2-7; D perhaps matches TRBD2 (5 bases). The germline V gene encodes CDR1 SGHAT and CDR2 FQNNGV. Deletions cut 4 bases from V and 4 bases from J, with 17 bases between. This CDR3 is built from 15 residues. The CDR3 loop is CASSSTCGRRYEQYF. The CDR3 coding sequence is TGTGCCAGCAGCTCTACATGTGGTCGGAGGTACGAGCAGTACTTC.

With respect to this clonotype: Its ends do not fully match the called genes, so a read error is possible. The J gene is TRBJ1-2, the V gene TRBV6-5; TRBD1 is a possible D gene (6 bases). Germline CDR1 and CDR2: MNHEY and SVGAGI. CDR3 length equals 15 residues. The CDR3 reads CAGRYTAGENNGYTF. Written as DNA, the CDR3 is TGTGCCGGCAGATACACCGCAGGGGAAAACAATGGCTACACCTTC.

Worth noting for this clonotype: The CDR3 does not end in the conserved phenylalanine or tryptophan, so this is likely a read error. V usage is TRBV6-6 and J usage is TRBJ2-7, with a tentative D call TRBD2 (6 bases). The CDR3 runs to 16 residues. CDR1 MNHNY and CDR2 SVGAGI come from the germline V gene (reference sequence). CDR3 loop: CANSSRTDGSSYEQYC. The CDR3 bases are TGTGCCAACAGTTCCCGCACGGACGGGAGCTCCTACGAGCAGTACTGC.

This clonotype was seen a few times. The junction departs from the called germline gene at one end, perhaps through a read error. V usage is TRBV29-1 and J usage is TRBJ2-1, with D tentatively TRBD1 or TRBD2 (5 bases each). This CDR3 contains 16 residues. Germline CDR1 and CDR2: SQVTM and ANQGSEA. For the CDR3, the DNA is TGCAGCGTTGCCCTACTAGACAGTCACTCCTACAATGAGCAGCTCTTC. This encodes CSVALLDSHSYNEQLF.

This clonotype was seen many times. A much larger clonotype is one base distant, so this may be a read error. The J gene is TRBJ2-3, the V gene TRBV29-1; no clear D gene. CDR1 and CDR2 from the germline V gene are SQVTM and ANQGSEA. The CDR3 runs 13 residues. CDR3 in DNA: TGCAGCGTTGATAGGGCCCGCACAGATGCGCAGTATTTT. Protein: CSVDRARTDAQYF.

Points on this clonotype: At one end the junction does not follow the germline gene, possibly because of a read error. This CDR3 is CNVGGRPASLYEQYF. The CDR3 DNA sequence: TGCAACGTTGGGGGGCGCCCGGCTTCACTTTATGAGCAGTACTTC. V and J are TRBV29-1 and TRBJ2-7, with D perhaps assigned TRBD1 or TRBD2 (6 bases each). Germline CDR1 is SQVTM and CDR2 is ANQGSEA. There are 15 residues in the CDR3.

This clonotype has only one observation. The junction departs from germline at one end; a sequencing error may be responsible. This rearrangement joins TRBV6-5 to TRBJ2-1, with D tentatively TRBD1 or TRBD2 (5 bases each). The CDR3 extends over 16 amino acids. CDR1 and CDR2 from the germline V gene are MNHEY and SVGAGI. The chain's CDR3 is CAGSYSGAMRNAEQFF. CDR3 nucleotides: TGTGCCGGCAGTTACTCCGGGGCTATGAGGAACGCTGAGCAGTTCTTC.

This clonotype was recorded once. At one end, the junction sequence differs from germline, possibly due to a read error. V usage is TRBV6-5 and J usage is TRBJ1-5, with TRBD1 as a possible D gene (5 bases). Germline CDR1 MNHEY, CDR2 SVGAGI. The CDR3 length is 14 residues. The CDR3 sequence is CASRTVGFNQPRHF. CDR3 nucleotides: TGTGCCAGCAGGACAGTGGGCTTTAATCAGCCCCGGCATTTT.

This clonotype was counted ten times or more. The CDR3 nucleotides are TGCGCCACCTCGAGACAGGATTCATCCTACGAGCAGTACTTC. As protein: CATSRQDSSYEQYF. V usage is TRBV5-1 and J usage is TRBJ2-7; D may be TRBD1 (6 bases). The CDR3 is made up of 14 amino acids. The V and J ends lost 9 bases and 1 base respectively, with 17 bases between them. The V gene's germline CDR1 is SGHRS and CDR2 YFSETQ.

In regard to this clonotype: The junction departs from the called germline gene at one end, perhaps through a read error. The CDR3 loop is CASSQELGNTEGLYF. As DNA, the CDR3 is TGTGCCAGCAGCCAAGAGCTGGGAAACACCGAGGGGCTGTATTTT. The V call is TRBV4-2, the J call TRBJ2-2; D is perhaps TRBD1 or TRBD2 (5 bases each). From germline, CDR1 is LGHNA and CDR2 YNFKEQ. CDR3 length: 15 residues.

Comments on this clonotype: Since no conserved phenylalanine or tryptophan closes the CDR3, a read error is the likely cause. The V gene is TRBV11-2, the J gene TRBJ2-3; 9 bases align to TRBD2. The V gene's germline CDR1 is SGHAT and CDR2 FQNNGV. With V trimmed by 9 bases and J by 0 bases, 10 bases remained unmatched. This CDR3 is 16 amino acids long. Here the CDR3 reads CARSPSTSGSTDTQYL. The CDR3 nucleotides are TGTGCCAGGAGCCCCTCGACTAGCGGCAGCACAGATACGCAGTATCTT.

This clonotype was seen only once. The CDR3 does not end in the conserved phenylalanine or tryptophan, so this is likely a read error. J is TRBJ2-2 and V is TRBV6-1; either TRBD1 or TRBD2 may fit D (5 bases each). Germline CDR1 MNHNS, CDR2 SASEGT. The CDR3 sequence is 14 residues long. V was trimmed by 10 bases and J by 0 bases, leaving 12 bases between them. CDR3: CANPRDPNTGELFL. The CDR3 DNA follows: TGTGCCAACCCAAGGGACCCGAACACCGGGGAGCTGTTTTTA.

The chain uses TRBV6-2 or TRBV6-3 and TRBJ2-3; D remains ambiguous. This CDR3 has 14 amino acids. The germline V gene encodes CDR1 MNHEY and CDR2 SVGEGT. V was shortened by 4 bases and J by 3 bases, with 11 bases between the two germline ends. The CDR3 DNA is TGTGCCAGCAGTTGCCGAGATGAAACAGATACGCAGTATTTT. Amino acids: CASSCRDETDTQYF.

On this clonotype: Relative to the germline gene, one junction end is altered; a read error may explain this. The rearrangement joins TRBV28 to TRBJ2-5, with 7 bases lining up with TRBD2. CDR1 is MDHEN, CDR2 SYDVKM, per germline. The CDR3 length is 16 residues. The CDR3 sequence: CASSSPNREAQEIQYF. The DNA of the CDR3 is TGTGCCAGCAGTTCTCCCAACCGGGAGGCTCAAGAGATCCAGTACTTT.

Details on this clonotype: This may be a read error: a much more frequent sequence differs by one nucleotide. A read error is likely, as this CDR3 ends without the conserved phenylalanine or tryptophan. This rearrangement joins TRBV2 to TRBJ1-5; TRBD1 is a possible D gene (5 bases). This CDR3 spans 13 amino acids. Germline loops: CDR1 SNHLY, CDR2 FYNNEI. V was shortened by 3 bases and J by 6 bases, with 9 bases between the two germline ends. The DNA of the CDR3 is TGTGCCAGCAGTGAGGATGGGGGTCAGCCCCAGCATTCT. This encodes CASSEDGGQPQHS.